These T cell receptor beta chains were read from a single sample in a study of Tregs in tolerant kidney transplant recipients. TCRdb's copy holds only in-frame clones and misses some; the assay was immunoSEQ multiplex PCR. The table records 81,000 or so clones, 75% to 95% of them present only once. The sequencing used CD4+ T cells from blood (PBMCs), collected 24 months after the transplant. Receptor source: a human patient who received a combined kidney and bone marrow transplant. Some T cells here may be from the graft donor. The CDR3 runs from the conserved cysteine through the conserved F or W. A D gene is named only where the DNA matches it firmly. Where a row states a size, it is once, few, many or the class of an expanded clone; other rows omit it.

d_gene | j_gene | abundance | v_gene | CDR3nt | CDR3aa
TRBD2 | TRBJ2-1 | NA | TRBV6-4 | TGTGCCAGCACCAGAGCGGGGGACCCCTACAATGAGCAGTTCTTC | CASTRAGDPYNEQFF
NA | TRBJ1-1 | NA | TRBV2 | TGTGCCAGTCAGACTGAAGCTTTCTTT | CASQTEAFF
NA | TRBJ1-6 | once | TRBV30 | TGTGCCTGGAGTGACAGCCCAAATTCCCCCCTCCACTTT | CAWSDSPNSPLHF
NA | TRBJ1-1 | NA | TRBV7-9 | TGTGCCAGCAGCTTACGACAGGTTAACACTGAAGCTTTCTTT | CASSLRQVNTEAFF
TRBD1 | TRBJ2-2 | NA | TRBV7-3 | TGTGCCAGCAGCCCAAAGACAGGGCTATCAACCGGGGAGCTGTTTTTT | CASSPKTGLSTGELFF
NA | TRBJ1-1 | NA | TRBV11-3 | TGTGCCAGCAGCCCTCAGGGGAGCGGGAACACTGAAGCTTTCTTT | CASSPQGSGNTEAFF
NA | TRBJ1-2 | NA | TRBV19 | TGTGCCAGTAGTAGGGGGCTTTATGGCTACACCTTC | CASSRGLYGYTF
TRBD2 | TRBJ2-1 | NA | TRBV7-8 | TGTGCCAGCAGCACCAGCGGGAGCACCTACAATGAGCAGTTCTTC | CASSTSGSTYNEQFF
TRBD2 | TRBJ2-7 | NA | TRBV7-9 | TGTGCCAGCAGCTCGCCGGGAGGGGCGAACGAGCAGTACTTC | CASSSPGGANEQYF
TRBD1 | TRBJ1-3 | NA | TRBV7-9 | TGTGCCAGCAGCCGCACCAGTGACAGGGTGTCTGGAAACACCATATATTTT | CASSRTSDRVSGNTIYF
NA | TRBJ1-1 | few | TRBV28 | TGTGCCAGCAGTTCGACAGGCTTGAACACTGAAGCTTTCTTT | CASSSTGLNTEAFF
TRBD1 | TRBJ1-2 | NA | TRBV19 | TGTGCCAGTAGTGTACAGGGGGAGGGGGGCTACACCTTC | CASSVQGEGGYTF
TRBD1 | TRBJ2-2 | NA | TRBV10-3 | TGTGCCATCAGTGTACGGGGTTCAGGACAGGGAGGCACCGGGGAGCTGTTTTTT | CAISVRGSGQGGTGELFF